This T cell receptor beta chain emerged from a study of glioma-infiltrating T cells. General observations from the study: Tissue-blood divergence was below expectation in non-neoplastic patients, above in gliomas. Very few CDR3 sequences were shared between tissue and blood.

Using RNA template, CDR3s of TCR alpha and beta were amplified with iRepertoire arm-PCR. TCRdb reanalysed the multiplex PCR reads using MiXCR and keeps one entry per CDR3 protein. The data contain around 20,000 distinct CDR3 sequences, 20% to 25% of them singletons. This clonotype was found once. Its target is unknown. The sequence was collected from a human donor with low-grade glioma or glioblastoma, undergoing nonglioma brain surgery, or in good health (not recorded which). The sample was glioma tissue, nonneoplastic brain tissue, or PBMCs (not recorded which).

CDR3: CASSQYYRGDAEAFF. DNA of the CDR3: TGTGCCAGCAGCCAGTATTACAGGGGCGACGCTGAAGCTTTCTTT. The chain recombines TRBV5-5 with TRBJ1-1, with TRBD1 identical over 7 bases. Germline V lookup: CDR1 SGHKS, CDR2 YYEKEE (reference sequence). This CDR3 is built from 15 residues. The trim removed 4 bases at V and 6 bases at J, leaving 12 bases unmatched.